Here is one T cell receptor (beta chain) with its context. The target antigen is unknown. The data are from a study of blood T cells in healthy people across ages. Study observations and caveats: Roughly linear declines in TCR beta diversity per million T cells occurred with age. Both naive CD4+ cell counts and diversity were greater in long-lived donors than in aged donors.

J gave up 5 bases and V 6 bases, and 17 bases lay outside the gene matches. This CDR3 is 19 amino acids long. CDR1 is MDHEN, CDR2 SYDVKM, per germline. The use of a sample-barcoded 5' primer and a J-beta primer mix characterized a second PCR of roughly 6 to 11 cycles. A template-switch adaptor with 12 random nucleotides tagged each cDNA molecule. Each CDR3 protein is one row after TCRdb ran MiXCR on the 5' RACE reads. The table records roughly 1.5 million distinct CDR3 sequences, roughly 43% of them present only once. Sequencing was done on a sample of blood. The clonotype originates from a woman aged 18-29 years in good health. This sequence joins TRBV28 and TRBJ2-2; 11 bases align to TRBD2. The CDR3: CASRPAGTSGRWGTGELFF. The CDR3 region has the DNA TGTGCCAGCAGACCGGCCGGTACTAGCGGGAGATGGGGAACCGGGGAGCTGTTTTTT.